A single T cell receptor beta chain is shown here with its context. As originally analysed: Amplification of reference gene primers was used by the study to estimate nucleated cell counts. The repertoire was sequenced with immunoSEQ multiplex PCR; TCRdb's copy has only in-frame clones and lacks some. The V and J calls and clone size were taken over from that table, and D and trimming were inferred from the DNA. The sample carries about 160,000 clones, about nine tenths recorded once. This entry belongs to a study of blood T cell repertoires in COVID-19. Across the study: Some COVID-19 samples were acute and others convalescent; all came from the United States, Italy and Spain. The analysed material was cDNA or gDNA that came from T cells, B-cell-depleted T cells, or PBMCs.

The CDR3 loop spans 13 amino acids. The V and J ends lost 2 bases and 4 bases respectively, with 9 bases between them. CDR1 LNHDA and CDR2 SQIVND come from the germline V gene (reference sequence). The sequencing sample was made of peripheral blood. This receptor was identified in a woman aged 55-70 years who had recovered from COVID-19. V and J are TRBV19 and TRBJ2-7; D gene unclear. The CDR3, as DNA: TGTGCCAGTAGTATAAGAGGTGAATACGAGCAGTACTTC. Encoded protein: CASSIRGEYEQYF.